This TCR beta chain emerged from a study of beta chain features in type 1 diabetes (dated by TCRdb to 2016 to 2019). Some background on the complete study: Mean age, gender distribution, total cell number and subset yield did not differ between patients and healthy donors. The study compared the TCRB repertoires of sorted circulating CD4+ T cell subsets in recently diagnosed type 1 diabetes patients with those in matched healthy donors. Whereas all 30 or so donors provided naive and central memory subsets, regulatory and stem cell-like memory subsets were isolated from just 8 patients and roughly 8 healthy donors. A total of roughly 110 million sorted cells were examined across all samples, and the number of cells per subset was strongly correlated with RNA yield.

A single peripheral blood draw of around 120 mL on average was collected from each donor into heparinised tubes. Using a panel that included CD45RO, CCR7, CD25, CD127, CD95 and CD27, naive, central memory, regulatory and stem cell-like memory CD4+ T cells were sorted on a BD FACSAria II. All sorted populations exceeded 95% purity. PBMCs were separated immediately by Lymphoprep density gradient centrifugation and were stained directly, without being cultured. To minimize batch effects, samples were stained and sorted in pairs, one healthy donor with one patient per experiment. This clone was picked up one time. Its antigen is currently not known. No per-base quality is available; no much larger clone lies one base away. Other DNA sequences in the sample encode the same CDR3. The CDR3, from cysteine to phenylalanine, totals 14 residues. Only the CDR3 portion is preserved as DNA: 42 bases, with reading frame beginning at the first base. The germline V gene (reference sequence) supplies CDR1 MNHEY and CDR2 SMNVEV. The trim is 5 bases for V and 4 bases for J, with a gap of 14 bases between the germline ends.

The High Capacity cDNA Reverse Transcription Kit was used to reverse transcribe all of the isolated RNA, meaning that expressed TCRB transcripts were what got sequenced. Deep immunoSEQ sequencing was performed on naive, central memory and regulatory T cell samples, with an average of roughly 3.5 million total reads per sample. After sorted cells were lysed in RLT buffer, RNA was extracted with DNase-treated RNeasy Micro or Mini kits, with the choice depending on cell number. Each cell subset was processed separately to prevent cross-contamination, with patient and healthy donor samples processed together. The immunoSEQ multiplex PCR was used to amplify TCRB sequences from cDNA, yielding 87-bp fragments that span the CDR3 region. The amplicons were sequenced using the Illumina HiSeq platform. Turning to the authors' computational methods: PCR bias was corrected computationally using synthetic template baselines, and reads within Hamming distance 2 were collapsed, with unmergeable singletons discarded. Reads were aligned to IMGT to assign V, D and J genes, CDR3 length, and insertions or deletions at six rearrangement sites. Within each subset, clonotype counts were normalized to sorted cell number, and only after that were true diversity and Gini coefficients computed with the tcR R package. The overlap coefficient, calculated on TCRB nucleotide sequences, was used to quantify repertoire sharing. TCRdb obtained this table from immuneACCESS and retained in-frame rearrangements with V and J assigned. These tables miss some clones; where compared with another copy, unresolved V genes account for less than half of the shortfall, and the remainder is unexplained. V, J and clone size reflect that table, while D and trimming were determined from the DNA. The sample table holds about 40,000 clones, of which about half were seen once. Of the sample, roughly 0.7% is held by the ten largest clones.

What the work shows at the level of the full study, not this receptor alone: Naive, central memory and regulatory TCRB repertoires appeared to be more similar among patients than among healthy donors. PCR may preferentially amplify shorter templates, but because patient and control samples were amplified and corrected together, any resulting skew would affect both groups equally. Fewer insertions and more nucleotide deletions at VDJ recombination sites were observed in patients with type 1 diabetes, implying thymic rearrangement abnormalities. A moderate but significant shortening of TCRB CDR3 length was observed in type 1 diabetes patients in all four CD4+ subsets. Because cDNA rather than genomic DNA was sequenced, highly expressing activated cells could have been over-represented, although no difference in activation and CD3 levels was found between groups. HLA sub-analyses involved small numbers of individuals, so any influence of HLA type on TCRB rearrangement remained unresolved.

The origin of this receptor is a woman aged 18-35 years in good health. The chain links TRBV27 with TRBJ1-2, with a weak D call of TRBD1 (5 bases match). Material: central memory CD4+ T cells from blood. DNA sequence: TGTGCCAGCAGTCCACGTCAGGGTATCTATGGCTACACCTTC. The translation is CASSPRQGIYGYTF.